The sequence of this T cell receptor beta chain was determined in a study of cytotoxic CD8 clonotypes in ibrutinib-treated CLL. The method was immunoSEQ multiplex PCR; TCRdb's version includes in-frame clones alone and lacks a portion of them. The sample includes 11,000 to 15,000 clones, about 65% of them seen just once. Points from the study as a whole: Sampling time points were not equivalent between sustained-remission and progressing patients.

About this clone: Its matching antigen is unknown.

This receptor was identified in a human donor with chronic lymphocytic leukemia. The sequences come from PBMCs, collected before ibrutinib treatment.

As DNA, the CDR3 is TGTGCCAGCAGCCGGGACAGGGGGCAGGGCGAGCAGTACTTC. Residues: CASSRDRGQGEQYF. The gene calls are TRBV5-4 and TRBJ2-7, with 12 positions matching TRBD1. The length of the CDR3 is 14 residues. The germline CDR1 and CDR2 sequences are SGHNT and YYREEE (reference sequence). Losses at the gene ends were 4 bases for V and 6 bases for J; bases not matched to a gene: 5.